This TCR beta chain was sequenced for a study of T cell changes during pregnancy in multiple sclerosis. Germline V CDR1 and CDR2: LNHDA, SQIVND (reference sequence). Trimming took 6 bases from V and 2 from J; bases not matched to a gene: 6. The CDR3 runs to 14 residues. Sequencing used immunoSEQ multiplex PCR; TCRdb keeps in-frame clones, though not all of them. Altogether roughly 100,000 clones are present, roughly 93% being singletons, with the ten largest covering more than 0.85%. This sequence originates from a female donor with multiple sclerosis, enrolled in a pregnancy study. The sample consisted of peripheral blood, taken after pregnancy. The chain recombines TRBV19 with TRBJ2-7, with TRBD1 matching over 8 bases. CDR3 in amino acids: CASSRTGHTYEQYF. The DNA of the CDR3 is TGTGCCAGTAGCCGGACAGGGCACACCTACGAGCAGTACTTC.